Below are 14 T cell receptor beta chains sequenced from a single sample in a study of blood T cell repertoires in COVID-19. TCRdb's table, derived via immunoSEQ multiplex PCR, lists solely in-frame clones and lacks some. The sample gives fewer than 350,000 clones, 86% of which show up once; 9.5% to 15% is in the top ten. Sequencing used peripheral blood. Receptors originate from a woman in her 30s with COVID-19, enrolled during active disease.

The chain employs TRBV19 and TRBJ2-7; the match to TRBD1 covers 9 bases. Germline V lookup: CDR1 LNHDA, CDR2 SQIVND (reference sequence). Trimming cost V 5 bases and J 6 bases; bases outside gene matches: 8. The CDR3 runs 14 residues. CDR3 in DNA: TGTGCCAGTAGTCCGGGACAGGGTTTCGGCGAGCAGTACTTC. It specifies CASSPGQGFGEQYF.

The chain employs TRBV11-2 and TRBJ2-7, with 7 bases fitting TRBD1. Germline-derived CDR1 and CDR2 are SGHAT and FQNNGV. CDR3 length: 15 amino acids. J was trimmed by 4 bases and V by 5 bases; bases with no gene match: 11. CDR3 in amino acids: CASSVKGDRDYEQYF. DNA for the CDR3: TGTGCCAGCAGCGTTAAAGGGGACAGAGATTACGAGCAGTACTTC. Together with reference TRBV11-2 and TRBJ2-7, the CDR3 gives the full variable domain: EAGVAQSPRYKIIEKRQSVAFWCNPISGHATLYWYQQILGQGPKLLIQFQNNGVVDDSQLPKDRFSAERLKGVDSTLKIQPAKLEDSAVYLCASSVKGDRDYEQYFGPGTRLTVT.

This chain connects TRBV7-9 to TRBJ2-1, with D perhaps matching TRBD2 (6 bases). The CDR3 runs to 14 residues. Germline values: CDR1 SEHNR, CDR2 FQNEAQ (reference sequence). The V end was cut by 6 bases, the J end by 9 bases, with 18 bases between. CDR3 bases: TGTGCCAGCAGGGGGACTGGGACCCAGGGTGAGCAGTTCTTC. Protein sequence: CASRGTGTQGEQFF.

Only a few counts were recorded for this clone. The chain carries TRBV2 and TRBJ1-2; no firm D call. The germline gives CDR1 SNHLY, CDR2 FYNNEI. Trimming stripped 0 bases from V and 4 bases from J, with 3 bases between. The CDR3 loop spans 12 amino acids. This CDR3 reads CASSEASYGYTF. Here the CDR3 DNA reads TGTGCCAGCAGTGAAGCCAGCTATGGCTACACCTTC.

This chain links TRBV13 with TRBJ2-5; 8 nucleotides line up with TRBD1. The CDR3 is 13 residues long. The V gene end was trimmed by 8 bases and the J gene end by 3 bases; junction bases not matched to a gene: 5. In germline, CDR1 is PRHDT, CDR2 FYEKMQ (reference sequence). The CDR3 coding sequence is TGTGCCAGCGGGGAGACAGGGGAAGAGACCCAGTACTTC. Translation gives CASGETGEETQYF.

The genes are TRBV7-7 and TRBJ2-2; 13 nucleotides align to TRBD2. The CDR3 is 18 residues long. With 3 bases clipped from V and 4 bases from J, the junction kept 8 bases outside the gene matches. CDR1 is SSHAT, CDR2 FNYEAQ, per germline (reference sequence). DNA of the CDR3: TGTGCCAGCAGCTTCCGCCCTAGGACTAGCGGGGGCACCGGGGAGCTGTTTTTT. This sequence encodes CASSFRPRTSGGTGELFF.

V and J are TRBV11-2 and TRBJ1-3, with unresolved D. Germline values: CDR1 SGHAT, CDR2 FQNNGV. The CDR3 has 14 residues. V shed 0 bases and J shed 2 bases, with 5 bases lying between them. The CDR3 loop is CASSLDRTGNTIYF. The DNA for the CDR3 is TGTGCCAGCAGCTTAGATAGAACTGGAAACACCATATATTTT.

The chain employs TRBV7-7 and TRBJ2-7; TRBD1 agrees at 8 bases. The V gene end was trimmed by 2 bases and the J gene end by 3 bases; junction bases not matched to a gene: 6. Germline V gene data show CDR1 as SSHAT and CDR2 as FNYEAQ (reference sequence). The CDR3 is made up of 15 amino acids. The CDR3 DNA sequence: TGTGCCAGCAGCTTAAGGACAGGGCCTTTCTACGAGCAGTACTTC. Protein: CASSLRTGPFYEQYF.

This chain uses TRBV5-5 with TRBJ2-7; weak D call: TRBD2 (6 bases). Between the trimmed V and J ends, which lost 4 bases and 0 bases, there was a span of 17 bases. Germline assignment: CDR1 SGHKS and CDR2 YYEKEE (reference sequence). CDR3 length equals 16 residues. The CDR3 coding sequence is TGTGCCAGCAGCCCCCAATGGAGGGAGGTCTCCTACGAGCAGTACTTC. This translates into CASSPQWREVSYEQYF.

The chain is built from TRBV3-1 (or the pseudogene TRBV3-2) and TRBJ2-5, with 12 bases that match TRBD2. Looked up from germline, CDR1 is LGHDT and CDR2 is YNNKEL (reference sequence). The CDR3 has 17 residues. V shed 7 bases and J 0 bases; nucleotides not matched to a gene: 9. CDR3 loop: CASNNITSGGYQETQYF. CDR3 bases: TGTGCCAGCAACAATATTACTAGCGGGGGGTACCAAGAGACCCAGTACTTC.

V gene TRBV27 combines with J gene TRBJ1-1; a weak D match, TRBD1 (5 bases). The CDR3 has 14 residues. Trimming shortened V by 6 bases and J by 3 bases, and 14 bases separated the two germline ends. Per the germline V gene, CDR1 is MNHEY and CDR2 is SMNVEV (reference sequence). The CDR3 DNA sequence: TGTGCCAGCAGCTTTGGGGGAGGAGACACTGAAGCTTTCTTT. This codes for CASSFGGGDTEAFF.

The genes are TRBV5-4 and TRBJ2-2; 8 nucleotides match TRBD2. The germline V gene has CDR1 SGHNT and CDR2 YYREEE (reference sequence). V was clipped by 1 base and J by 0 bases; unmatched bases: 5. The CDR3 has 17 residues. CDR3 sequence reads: CASSLFSGGPNTGELFF. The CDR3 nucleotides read TGTGCCAGCAGCTTGTTCAGCGGGGGACCGAACACCGGGGAGCTGTTTTTT. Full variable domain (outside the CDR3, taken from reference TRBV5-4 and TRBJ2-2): ETGVTQSPTHLIKTRGQQVTLRCSSQSGHNTVSWYQQALGQGPQFIFQYYREEENGRGNFPPRFSGLQFPNYSSELNVNALELDDSALYLCASSLFSGGPNTGELFFGEGSRLTVL.

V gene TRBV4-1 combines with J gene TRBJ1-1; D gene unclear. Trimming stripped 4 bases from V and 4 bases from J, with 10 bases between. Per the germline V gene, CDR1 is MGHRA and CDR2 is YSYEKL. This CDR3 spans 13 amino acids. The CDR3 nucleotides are TGCGCCAGCAGCCTCCGGGAGCCCACTGAAGCTTTCTTT. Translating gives CASSLREPTEAFF.

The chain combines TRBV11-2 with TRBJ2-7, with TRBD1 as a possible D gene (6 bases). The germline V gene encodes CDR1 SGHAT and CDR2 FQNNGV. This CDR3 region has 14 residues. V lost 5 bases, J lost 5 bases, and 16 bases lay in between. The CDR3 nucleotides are TGTGCCAGCAGCCCCAGGGGCGGTCCCAACGAGCAGTACTTC. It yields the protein CASSPRGGPNEQYF. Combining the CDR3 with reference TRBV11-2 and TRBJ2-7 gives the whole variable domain EAGVAQSPRYKIIEKRQSVAFWCNPISGHATLYWYQQILGQGPKLLIQFQNNGVVDDSQLPKDRFSAERLKGVDSTLKIQPAKLEDSAVYLCASSPRGGPNEQYFGPGTRLTVT.